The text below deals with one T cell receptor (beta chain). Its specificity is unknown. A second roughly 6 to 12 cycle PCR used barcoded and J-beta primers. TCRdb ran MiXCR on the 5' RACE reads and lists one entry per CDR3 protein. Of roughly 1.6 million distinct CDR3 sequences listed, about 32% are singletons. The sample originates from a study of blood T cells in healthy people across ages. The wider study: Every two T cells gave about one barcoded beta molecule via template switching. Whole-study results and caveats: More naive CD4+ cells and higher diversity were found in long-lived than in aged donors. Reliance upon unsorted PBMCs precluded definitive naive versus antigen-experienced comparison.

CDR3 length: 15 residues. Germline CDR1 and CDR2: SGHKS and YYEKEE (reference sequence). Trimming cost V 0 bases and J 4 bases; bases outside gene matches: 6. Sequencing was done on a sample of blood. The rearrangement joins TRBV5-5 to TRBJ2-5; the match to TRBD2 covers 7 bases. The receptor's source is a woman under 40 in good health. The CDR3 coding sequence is TGTGCCAGCAGCTTGGGACTAGCTTTGGGAGAGACCCAGTACTTC. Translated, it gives CASSLGLALGETQYF.